The 5 T cell receptor beta chains below come from one sample, sequenced in a study of blood T cell repertoires in COVID-19. Only in-frame clones appear in the TCRdb table, and some are missing; sequencing was by immunoSEQ multiplex PCR. The sample includes some 190,000 clones, 65% to 80% seen only once; the top ten take 12%. Sequenced material: peripheral blood. The receptors were gathered from a woman between 50 and 59 years old with acute or convalescent COVID-19.

The V call is TRBV5-1, the J call TRBJ1-2, with D tentatively TRBD1 (6 bases). This CDR3 is built from 14 residues. Trimming removed 6 bases at V and 8 bases at J, with 20 bases between. Per germline, CDR1 SGHRS and CDR2 YFSETQ. The CDR3 DNA reads TGCGCCAGCAACAACCAGGGGTTCCTTGGCGGCTACACCTTC. This translates into CASNNQGFLGGYTF.

This clone was recorded a few times. J is TRBJ1-1 and V is TRBV6-5, with 7 bases identical to TRBD1. V shed 2 bases, J shed 5 bases, and the junction held 5 bases outside the gene matches. From germline, CDR1 is MNHEY and CDR2 SVGAGI. The CDR3 runs 14 residues. The CDR3 nucleotides read TGTGCCAGCAGTTACGGGGACAGCTGGACTGAAGCTTTCTTT. Translating gives CASSYGDSWTEAFF.

This chain uses TRBV18 with TRBJ1-1; D gene unclear. The CDR3 loop spans 14 amino acids. Looked up from germline, CDR1 is KGHSH and CDR2 is LQKENI. V was trimmed by 1 base and J by 5 bases, leaving 11 bases between them. CDR3 amino acids: CASSPQVAETEAFF. CDR3 sequence (DNA): TGTGCCAGCTCACCACAGGTCGCGGAGACTGAAGCTTTCTTT.

The chain recombines TRBV9 with TRBJ1-3, with D maybe TRBD1 (6 bases). The CDR3 is 15 amino acids. V lost 3 bases and J 4 bases, leaving 14 bases between the germline ends. Per germline, CDR1 SGDLS and CDR2 YYNGEE. Here the CDR3 reads CASSAQTGTGNTIYF. The CDR3 nucleotides are TGTGCCAGCAGCGCTCAGACAGGTACGGGAAACACCATATATTTT.

The chain carries TRBV15 and TRBJ1-2; TRBD1 is a possible D gene (6 bases). Looked up from germline, CDR1 is LNHNV and CDR2 is YYDKDF (reference sequence). The CDR3 length is 18 residues. Trimming cost V 0 bases and J 8 bases, with 25 bases left between them. CDR3 sequence: CATSRDYPTGGAAGGYTF. CDR3 nucleotide sequence: TGTGCCACCAGCAGAGACTACCCGACGGGGGGCGCCGCGGGGGGCTACACCTTC.